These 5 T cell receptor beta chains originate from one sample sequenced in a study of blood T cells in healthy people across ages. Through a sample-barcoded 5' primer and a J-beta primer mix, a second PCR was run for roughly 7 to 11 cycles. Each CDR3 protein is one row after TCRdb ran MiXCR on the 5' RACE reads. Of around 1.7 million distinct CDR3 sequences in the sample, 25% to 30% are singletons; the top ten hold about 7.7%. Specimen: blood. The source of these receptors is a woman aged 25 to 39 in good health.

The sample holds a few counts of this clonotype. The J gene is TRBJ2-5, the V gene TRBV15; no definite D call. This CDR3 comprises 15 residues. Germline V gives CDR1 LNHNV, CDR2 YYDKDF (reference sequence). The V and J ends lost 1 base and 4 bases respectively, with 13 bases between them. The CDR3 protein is CATSRGGSPVETQYF. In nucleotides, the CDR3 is TGTGCCACCAGCAGAGGTGGCTCTCCGGTAGAGACCCAGTACTTC.

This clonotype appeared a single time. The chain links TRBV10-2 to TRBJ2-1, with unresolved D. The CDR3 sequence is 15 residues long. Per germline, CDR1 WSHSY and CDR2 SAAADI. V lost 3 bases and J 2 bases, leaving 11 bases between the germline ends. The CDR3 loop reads CASSERRGTYNEQFF. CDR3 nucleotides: TGCGCCAGCAGTGAAAGGCGAGGAACCTACAATGAGCAGTTCTTC.

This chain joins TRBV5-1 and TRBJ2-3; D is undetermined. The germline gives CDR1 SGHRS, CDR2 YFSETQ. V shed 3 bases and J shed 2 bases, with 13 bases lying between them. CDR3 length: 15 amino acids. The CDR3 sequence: CASSSRRRSTDTQYF. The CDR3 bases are TGCGCCAGCAGCTCCCGGCGGAGATCCACAGATACGCAGTATTTT.

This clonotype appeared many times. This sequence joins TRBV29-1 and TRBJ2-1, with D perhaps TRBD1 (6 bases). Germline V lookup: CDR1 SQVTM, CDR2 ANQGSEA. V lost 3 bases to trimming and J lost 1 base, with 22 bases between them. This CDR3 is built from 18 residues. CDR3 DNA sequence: TGCAGCGTTGAGGGACCCAACAGGGTGGGGGTTTCCTACAATGAGCAGTTCTTC. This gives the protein CSVEGPNRVGVSYNEQFF.

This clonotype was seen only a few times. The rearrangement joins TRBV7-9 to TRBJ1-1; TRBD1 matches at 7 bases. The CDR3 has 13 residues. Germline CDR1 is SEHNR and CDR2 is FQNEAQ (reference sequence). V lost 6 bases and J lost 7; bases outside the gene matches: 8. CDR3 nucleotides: TGTGCCAGCAGTTTACAGGGGAATGATGAAGCTTTCTTT. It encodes CASSLQGNDEAFF.